The entry that follows covers one T cell receptor (beta chain) sequence. This clonotype was found many times. Its antigen target is currently unknown. No quality values exist for individual bases; no much larger clone is one base distant. Systemically healthy Caucasian individuals from Russia, 39 in total and aged about 6 to 95 years, were included as donors. Roughly 9 milliliters of peripheral blood were drawn from each donor into EDTA-treated Vacutainer tubes. Ficoll-Paque density-gradient centrifugation was used to isolate PBMCs, with at least 7 million obtained per sample. Total RNA, at least 6 micrograms per sample, was extracted from PBMCs with Trizol reagent. For every donor, an aliquot of PBMCs went through flow cytometry to measure the percentages of naive CD45RAhigh/CD27high T cells. This specimen comes from a study of blood T cells in healthy people across ages (dated by TCRdb to between 2015 and 2016). For the wider study: Template switching captured roughly one uniquely barcoded TCR beta cDNA molecule per two T cells in model experiments. Using deep sequencing normalized with unique cDNA molecular identifiers, the study measured how TCR beta repertoire diversity changes with age. Donors were grouped into four age groups: young (average roughly 17 years), middle-aged (39), aged (around 66) and long-lived (approximately 75). Two additional independent replicas of 1 million unique cDNA reads from the same blood draw were analyzed for two donors (one aged 18 to 30 and one aged 80 or older). Study-wide findings and limitations: Observed TCR beta diversity per million T cells fell roughly linearly with age, and a significant reduction was already apparent by age around 36. Estimates of total diversity based on one million sequenced T cells were regarded as lower bounds and as underestimates. Since profiling was done on bulk unsorted PBMCs, naive and antigen-experienced compartments could not be conclusively compared. Compared with the aged group, the long-lived group had more naive CD4+ T cells, fewer expanded clones and increased TCR diversity, a pattern suggesting age selection. Because donor CMV infection status was unknown, age-related changes in expanded clonotypes were potentially confounded. The percentage of naive T cells measured by flow cytometry correlated strongly with observed TCR beta diversity.

Library method: 5' RACE. Instrument used: Illumina HiSeq 2500. A second PCR of about 6 to 11 cycles was run with a J-beta primer mix and a sample-barcoded 5' primer. A template-switch 5' adaptor carrying 12 random nucleotides introduced a unique molecular identifier onto each TCR beta cDNA molecule. Each sample yielded at least 2.5 million CDR3-containing paired-end reads. The Mint cDNA synthesis kit, primed by a TRBC-specific oligonucleotide, was used to synthesize first-strand cDNA from all RNA. All cDNA was treated with uracil-DNA glycosylase and then went through a first 18-cycle PCR with the universal primers M1SS and BC2_uni_R. Per the source publication's procedure: Normalization of each sample was performed by random selection of 1 million high-quality reads, each carrying a distinct molecular identifier. Reads sharing molecular identifiers were discarded rather than binned into consensus sequences. CDR3 identification, clonotype clustering and error correction used MiTCR with a Q25 quality threshold and the strictest error-elimination algorithm. A nonparametric unseen species model with Euler transformation was used to estimate lower-bound total TCR beta diversity. TCRdb trimmed public reads at Q25 via fastp, called clones via MiXCR and kept in-frame beta chains. Each entry is one CDR3 protein sequence, shown with its most common DNA and genes. TCRdb's processing, not the authors', yielded these V and J calls. Present in this sample are more than 750,000 distinct CDR3 sequences, about 28% of which were seen just once. In total, the top ten clones hold 10% of the sample.

The CDR3 spans 15 residues, from the cysteine through the phenylalanine. Just CDR3 DNA is preserved here, 45 bases in frame from base 1. The junction carries 13 bases between V and J, which are trimmed by 1 base and 1 base respectively. From a lookup of the germline V gene (reference sequence), CDR1 and CDR2 are DFQATT and SNEGSKA. These data were also filed under a second study, of T cells of mothers and their children. That second report states: Nine systemically healthy Caucasian individuals served as donors, namely three mothers together with their six children. cDNA synthesis used all of the extracted RNA, with approximately 1.6 ug of RNA in each 15 ul reaction. In the second PCR, the M1S primer introduced both the sample barcodes and 2-4 random nucleotides. Over 9.5 million TCR beta CDR3 reads came from each mother, compared with a few million reads from each child. Thymic selection shapes the output of TCR recombination in a similar way in related and unrelated pairs, and inherited differences have a minor effect. Normalized repertoire overlap in related mother-child pairs was always slightly higher than in unrelated mother-child pairs, but the difference was never significant. Persistent microchimeric T cell clones were not detected, at a sensitivity of around 100 clones per million clonotypes. Deep NGS was used in the study to compare the TCR beta repertoires of mothers and children and to look for features that separate related mother-child pairs from unrelated individuals. On average, the children were around 11 +/- 4 years old, while the mothers were about 37 +/- 4 years old. After adapters were ligated using NEBNext reagents, the libraries underwent 100+100 nt paired-end sequencing on an Illumina HiSeq 2000. To prevent cross-contamination, the mother and child libraries were prepared a month apart and were sequenced in separate runs. Each donor had between roughly 450,000 and 2,100,000 distinct TCR beta clonotypes identified. Naive TCR beta clonotypes were estimated from low-frequency clonotypes matched to each donor's FACS-determined naive share, without sorting.

Here the chain combines TRBV20-1 and TRBJ1-1; the D gene is not confidently resolved. This TCR came from a woman in her 40s in good health. Sequencing was done on a sample of blood. The DNA sequence is given as TGCAGTGCTAGAGTCCCCGTGGCGGGGAACACTGAAGCTTTCTTT. Translated, it reads CSARVPVAGNTEAFF.